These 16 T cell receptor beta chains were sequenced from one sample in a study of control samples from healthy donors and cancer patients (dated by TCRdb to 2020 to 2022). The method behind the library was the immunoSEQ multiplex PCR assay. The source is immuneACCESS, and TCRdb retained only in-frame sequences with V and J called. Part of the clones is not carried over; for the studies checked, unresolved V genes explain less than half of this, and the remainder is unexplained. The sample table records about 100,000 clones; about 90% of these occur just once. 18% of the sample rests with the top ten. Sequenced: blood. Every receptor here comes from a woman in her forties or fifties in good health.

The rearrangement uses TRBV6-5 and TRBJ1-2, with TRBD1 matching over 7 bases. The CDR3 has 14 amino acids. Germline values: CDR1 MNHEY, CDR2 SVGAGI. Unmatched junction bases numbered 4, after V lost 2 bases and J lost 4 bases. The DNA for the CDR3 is TGTGCCAGCAGTTACGCAGGGGGTCCCTATGGCTACACCTTC. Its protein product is CASSYAGGPYGYTF.

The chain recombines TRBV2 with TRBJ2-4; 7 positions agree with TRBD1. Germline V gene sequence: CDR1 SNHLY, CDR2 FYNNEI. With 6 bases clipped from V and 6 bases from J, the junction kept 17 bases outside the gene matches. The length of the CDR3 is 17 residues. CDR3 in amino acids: CASSPVWETGAGNIQYF. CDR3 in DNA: TGTGCCAGCAGCCCGGTCTGGGAAACAGGGGCGGGAAACATTCAGTACTTC.

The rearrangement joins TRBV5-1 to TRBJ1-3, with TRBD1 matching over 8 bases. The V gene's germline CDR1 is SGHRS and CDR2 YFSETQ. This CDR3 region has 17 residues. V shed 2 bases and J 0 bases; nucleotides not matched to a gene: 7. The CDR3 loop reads CASSLTPGQDSGNTIYF. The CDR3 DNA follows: TGCGCCAGCAGCTTAACCCCGGGACAGGACTCTGGAAACACCATATATTTT.

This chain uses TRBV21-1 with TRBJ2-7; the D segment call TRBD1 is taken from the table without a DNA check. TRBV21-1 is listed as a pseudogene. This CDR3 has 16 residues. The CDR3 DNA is TGTGCCAGCAGCAAAGAGGCTGTCGACAGCTCCTACGAGCAGTACGTC. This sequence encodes CASSKEAVDSSYEQYV.

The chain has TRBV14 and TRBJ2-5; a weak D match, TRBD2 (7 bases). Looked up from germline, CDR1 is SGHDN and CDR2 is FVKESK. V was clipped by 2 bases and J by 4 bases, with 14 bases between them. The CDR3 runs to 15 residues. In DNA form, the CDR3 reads TGTGCCAGCAGCCAACAGCGGAGGGGGGGAGAGACCCAGTACTTC. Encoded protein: CASSQQRRGGETQYF.

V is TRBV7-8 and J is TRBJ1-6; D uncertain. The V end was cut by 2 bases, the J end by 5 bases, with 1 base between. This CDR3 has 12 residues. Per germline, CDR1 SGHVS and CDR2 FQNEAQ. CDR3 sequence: CASSLNNSPLHF. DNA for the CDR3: TGTGCCAGCAGCTTAAATAATTCACCCCTCCACTTT.

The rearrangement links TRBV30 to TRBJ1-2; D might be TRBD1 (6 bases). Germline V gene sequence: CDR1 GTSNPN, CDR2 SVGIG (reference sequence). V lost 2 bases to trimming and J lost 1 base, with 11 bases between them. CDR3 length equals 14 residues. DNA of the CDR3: TGTGCCTGGAGTACGGGGGGCTTTAACTATGGCTACACCTTC. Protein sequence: CAWSTGGFNYGYTF. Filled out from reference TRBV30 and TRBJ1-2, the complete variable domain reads SQTIHQWPATLVQPVGSPLSLECTVEGTSNPNLYWYRQAAGRGLQLLFYSVGIGQISSEVPQNLSASRPQDRQFILSSKKLLLSDSGFYLCAWSTGGFNYGYTFGSGTRLTVV.

CDR3 in DNA: TGCAGCGTTGTTTGGGTAGTGCAAGAGACCCAGTACTTC. Its protein product is CSVVWVVQETQYF. The V and J genes are TRBV29-1 and TRBJ2-5; D is undetermined. Per germline, CDR1 SQVTM and CDR2 ANQGSEA. V dropped 4 bases and J dropped 2 bases, with 11 bases sitting between them. This CDR3 comprises 13 residues.

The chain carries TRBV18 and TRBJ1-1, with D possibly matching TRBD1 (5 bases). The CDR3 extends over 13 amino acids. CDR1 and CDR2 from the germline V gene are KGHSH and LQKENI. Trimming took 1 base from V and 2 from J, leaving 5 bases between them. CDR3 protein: CASSPRDNTEAFF. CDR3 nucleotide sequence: TGTGCCAGCTCACCACGGGACAACACTGAAGCTTTCTTT.

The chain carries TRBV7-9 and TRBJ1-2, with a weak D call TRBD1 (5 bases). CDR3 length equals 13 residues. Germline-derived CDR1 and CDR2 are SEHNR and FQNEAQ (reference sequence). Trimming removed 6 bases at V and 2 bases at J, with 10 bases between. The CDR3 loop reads CASSLQENYGYTF. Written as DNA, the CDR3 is TGTGCCAGCAGTCTACAGGAGAACTATGGCTACACCTTC.

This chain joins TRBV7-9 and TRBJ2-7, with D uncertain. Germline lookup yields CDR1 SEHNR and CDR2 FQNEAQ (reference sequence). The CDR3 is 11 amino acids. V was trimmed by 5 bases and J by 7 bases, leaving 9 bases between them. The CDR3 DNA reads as TGTGCCAGCAGCGCCGTGGAAGAGCAGTACTTC. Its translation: CASSAVEEQYF. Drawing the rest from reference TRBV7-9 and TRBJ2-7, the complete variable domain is DTGVSQNPRHKITKRGQNVTFRCDPISEHNRLYWYRQTLGQGPEFLTYFQNEAQLEKSRLLSDRFSAERPKGSFSTLEIQRTEQGDSAMYLCASSAVEEQYFGPGTRLTVT.

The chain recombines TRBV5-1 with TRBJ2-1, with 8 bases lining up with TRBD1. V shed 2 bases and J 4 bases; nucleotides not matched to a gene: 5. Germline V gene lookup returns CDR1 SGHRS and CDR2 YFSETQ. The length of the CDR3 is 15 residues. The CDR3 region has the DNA TGCGCCAGCAGCTTTAAAGACAGGGGATACAATGAGCAGTTCTTC. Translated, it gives CASSFKDRGYNEQFF.

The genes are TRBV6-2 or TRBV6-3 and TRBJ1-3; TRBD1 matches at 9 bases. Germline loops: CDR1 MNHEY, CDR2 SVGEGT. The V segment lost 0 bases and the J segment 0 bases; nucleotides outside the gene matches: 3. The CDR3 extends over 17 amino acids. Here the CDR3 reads CASSYSAQGASGNTIYF. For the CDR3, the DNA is TGTGCCAGCAGTTACTCAGCACAGGGGGCCTCTGGAAACACCATATATTTT.

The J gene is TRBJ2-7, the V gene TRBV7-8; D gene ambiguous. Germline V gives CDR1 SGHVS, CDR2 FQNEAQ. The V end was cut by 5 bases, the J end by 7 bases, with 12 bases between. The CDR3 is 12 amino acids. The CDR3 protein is CASSNGPEEQYV. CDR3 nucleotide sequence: TGTGCCAGCAGCAACGGACCGGAAGAGCAGTACGTC.

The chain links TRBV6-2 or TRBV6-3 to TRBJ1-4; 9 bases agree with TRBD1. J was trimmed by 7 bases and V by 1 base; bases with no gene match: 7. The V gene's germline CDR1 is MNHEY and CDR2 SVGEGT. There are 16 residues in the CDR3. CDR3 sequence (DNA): TGTGCCAGCAGTTACTTGGTCGGACAGGGGAGTGAAAAACTGTTTTTT. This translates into CASSYLVGQGSEKLFF.

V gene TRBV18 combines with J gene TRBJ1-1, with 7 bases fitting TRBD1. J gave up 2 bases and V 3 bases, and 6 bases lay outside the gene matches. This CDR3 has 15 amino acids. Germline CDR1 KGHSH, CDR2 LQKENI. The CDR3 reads CASSPGQQQNTEAFF. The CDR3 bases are TGTGCCAGCTCACCGGGACAGCAACAAAACACTGAAGCTTTCTTT.